The 9 T cell receptor beta chains presented below share a single source sample, sequenced in a study of cytomegalovirus exposure and HLA in healthy donors. The primer mix had 60 Vbeta and 13 Jbeta primers. Repertoires were generated with immunoSEQ multiplex PCR, while TCRdb's copy carries only in-frame clones and drops some. This table holds 130,000 to 150,000 clones, 70% to 80% found once. The specimen sequenced was PBMCs. The source is a man aged 18 to 29 in good health and CMV-seronegative.

The gene calls are TRBV7-6 and TRBJ2-1; 7 bases line up with TRBD2. The CDR3 spans 16 residues. V trimming: 1 base; J trimming: 0 bases; junction bases outside the gene matches: 3. The germline gives CDR1 SGHVS, CDR2 FNYEAQ. The CDR3 DNA reads as TGTGCCAGCAGCTTAGACGGGGGGAGCTCCTACAATGAGCAGTTCTTC. Its protein product is CASSLDGGSSYNEQFF.

This clone appeared once. The V gene is TRBV6-5, the J gene TRBJ2-7; D may be TRBD1 (6 bases). Deletions cut 6 bases from V and 0 bases from J, with 9 bases between. Germline loops: CDR1 MNHEY, CDR2 SVGAGI. The CDR3 sequence is 13 residues long. CDR3 region: CASSQGSSYEQYF. The CDR3 DNA is TGTGCCAGCAGCCAGGGGAGCTCCTACGAGCAGTACTTC.

This clone has just a few counts. The chain links TRBV30 to TRBJ2-5; no definite D call. The CDR3 consists of 14 residues. Trimming removed 3 bases from V and 1 base from J, with 12 bases in between. The V gene's germline CDR1 is GTSNPN and CDR2 SVGIG (reference sequence). As DNA, the CDR3 is TGTGCCTGGAGCCTGTCAGTCTTCCAAGAGACCCAGTACTTC. It translates to CAWSLSVFQETQYF.

This chain joins TRBV27 and TRBJ1-1, with 7 bases fitting TRBD1. Germline trimming cut 1 base from V and 0 bases from J; bases unmatched to any gene: 8. From germline, CDR1 is MNHEY and CDR2 SMNVEV (reference sequence). The CDR3 has 17 residues. CDR3 nucleotides: TGTGCCAGCAGTTTATTCCCAGGGGGTATTATGAACACTGAAGCTTTCTTT. Its protein product is CASSLFPGGIMNTEAFF.

In this sample, this clone turned up a few times. This chain links TRBV19 with TRBJ2-2; TRBD2 matches at 7 bases. J was trimmed by 4 bases and V by 3 bases; bases with no gene match: 5. The germline V gene encodes CDR1 LNHDA and CDR2 SQIVND (reference sequence). This CDR3 is built from 15 residues. The CDR3, as DNA: TGTGCCAGTAGTATGAGGACTAGTGGCACCGGGGAGCTGTTTTTT. Amino acid sequence: CASSMRTSGTGELFF.

This clone was counted a single time. The J gene is TRBJ2-1, the V gene TRBV10-1; 10 nucleotides match TRBD1. After removal of 6 bases from V and 2 bases from J, the junction contained 4 bases not matched to a gene. Germline V gene lookup returns CDR1 WNHNN and CDR2 SYGVQD (reference sequence). The length of the CDR3 is 15 residues. As DNA, the CDR3 is TGCGCCAGCAGCGAGGGGACAGGGGCCTACAATGAGCAGTTCTTC. Its translation: CASSEGTGAYNEQFF.

V gene TRBV7-8 combines with J gene TRBJ1-5, with 8 bases that match TRBD1. The ends lost 0 bases at V and 1 base at J; junction bases unmatched: 14. The germline V gene encodes CDR1 SGHVS and CDR2 FQNEAQ. The CDR3 spans 20 residues. This chain's CDR3 is CASSLAPTGVSSLSNQPQHF. The CDR3 region has the DNA TGTGCCAGCAGCTTAGCCCCGACAGGGGTGAGTTCGTTAAGCAATCAGCCCCAGCATTTT.

This clone was counted between two and nine times. This chain links TRBV9 with TRBJ2-5, with 9 bases that match TRBD2. CDR3 length: 14 residues. CDR1 and CDR2 (germline): SGDLS, YYNGEE. Trimming at V came to 4 bases and at J to 5 bases, leaving 6 bases not matched to a gene. Here the CDR3 reads CASSPDTSGETQYF. CDR3 sequence (DNA): TGTGCCAGCAGCCCTGATACTAGCGGGGAGACCCAGTACTTC.

The chain is built from TRBV7-3 and TRBJ2-5, with 9 bases that match TRBD2. Trimming removed 4 bases from V and 5 bases from J; junction bases left unmatched: 8. Per germline, CDR1 SGHTA and CDR2 FQGTGA. The CDR3 contains 15 residues. The CDR3 loop is CASSSGTSWGETQYF. In nucleotides, the CDR3 is TGTGCCAGCAGCTCTGGGACTAGCTGGGGGGAGACCCAGTACTTC.